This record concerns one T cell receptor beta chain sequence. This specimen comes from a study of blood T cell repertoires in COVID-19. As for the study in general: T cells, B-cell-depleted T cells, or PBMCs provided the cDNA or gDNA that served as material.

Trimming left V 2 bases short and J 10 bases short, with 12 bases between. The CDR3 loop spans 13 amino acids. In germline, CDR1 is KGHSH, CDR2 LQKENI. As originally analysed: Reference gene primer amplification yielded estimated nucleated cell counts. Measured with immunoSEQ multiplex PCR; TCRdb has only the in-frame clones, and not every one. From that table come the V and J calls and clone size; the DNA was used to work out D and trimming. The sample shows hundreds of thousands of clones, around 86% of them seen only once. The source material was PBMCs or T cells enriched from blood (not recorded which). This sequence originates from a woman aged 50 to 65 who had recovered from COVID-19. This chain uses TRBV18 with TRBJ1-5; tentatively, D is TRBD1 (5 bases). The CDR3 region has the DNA TGTGCCAGCTCACCAAATCGGGGGGAACCCCAGCATTTT. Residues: CASSPNRGEPQHF.